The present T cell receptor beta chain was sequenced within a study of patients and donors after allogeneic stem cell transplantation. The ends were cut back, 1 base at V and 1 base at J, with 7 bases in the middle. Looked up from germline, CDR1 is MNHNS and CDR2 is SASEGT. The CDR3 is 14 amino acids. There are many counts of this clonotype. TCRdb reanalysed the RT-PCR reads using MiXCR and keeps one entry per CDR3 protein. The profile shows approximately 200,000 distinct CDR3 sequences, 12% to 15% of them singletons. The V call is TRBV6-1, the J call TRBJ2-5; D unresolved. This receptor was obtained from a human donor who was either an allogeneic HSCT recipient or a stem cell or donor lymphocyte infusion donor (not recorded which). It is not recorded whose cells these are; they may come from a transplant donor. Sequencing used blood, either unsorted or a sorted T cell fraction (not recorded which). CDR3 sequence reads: CASSEVRIQETQYF. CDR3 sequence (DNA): TGTGCCAGCAGTGAAGTCAGGATCCAAGAGACCCAGTACTTC.